This TCR beta chain was observed in a study of response to subunit inactivated influenza vaccine. Findings and limits, study-wide: The authors put forward the suggestion that each seasonal influenza vaccination may bring in only a limited number of new T cells.

This clonotype occurred a few times. As yet, its antigen is unknown. The CDR3 extends over 14 amino acids. V lost 6 bases, J lost 3 bases, and 5 bases stayed unmatched. Germline V gives CDR1 ENHRY, CDR2 SYGVKD. Via MiXCR, TCRdb re-called the RT-PCR reads, giving one row per CDR3 protein. Among around 500,000 distinct CDR3 sequences listed, 9.5% to 13% were seen once. The V gene is TRBV10-3, the J gene TRBJ1-2, with 9 positions matching TRBD1. The sequencing used PBMCs from blood, collected about 40 days after vaccination. The sequence was obtained from a man aged 45-65 years who received an inactivated influenza vaccine. The CDR3 reads CAISQQGADYGYTF. CDR3 coding DNA: TGTGCCATCAGCCAACAGGGGGCGGACTATGGCTACACCTTC.